Below, 24 T cell receptor beta chains from the same sample are listed, as sequenced in a study of shared clonotypes between healthy human individuals. Generated by immunoSEQ multiplex PCR, the TCRdb table keeps only in-frame clones and is missing some. The sample consists of roughly 1 million clones, around 78% of them appearing once. Sequenced material: memory CD4+ T cells from PBMCs. The subset was: CD45RA-negative fraction. These receptors were taken from a man aged 18 to 30 in good health. Some clones in this sample may be carry-over from other donors' samples.

The V call is TRBV5-5, the J call TRBJ2-2; D gene ambiguous. The CDR3 loop spans 16 amino acids. The V gene lost 4 bases and the J gene lost 0 bases, with 13 bases spanning the gap. CDR1 is SGHKS and CDR2 is YYEKEE in the germline V gene (reference sequence). CDR3 amino acids: CASSPWRFANTGELFF. Written as DNA, the CDR3 is TGTGCCAGCAGCCCATGGCGGTTCGCGAACACCGGGGAGCTGTTTTTT.

The chain links TRBV7-9 to TRBJ1-5; the D gene is possibly TRBD1 (5 bases). Trimming cost V 5 bases and J 6 bases, with 14 bases left between them. CDR1 is SEHNR and CDR2 is FQNEAQ in the germline V gene (reference sequence). This CDR3 is built from 14 residues. CDR3 nucleotide sequence: TGTGCCAGCAGCGTGGGGGGGGGAAGTCAGCCCCAGCATTTT. This translates into CASSVGGGSQPQHF.

At least ten counts were recorded for this clone. This sequence joins TRBV28 and TRBJ2-2; the match to TRBD1 covers 10 bases. V trimming: 4 bases; J trimming: 7 bases; junction bases outside the gene matches: 6. There are 15 residues in the CDR3. Germline V CDR1 and CDR2: MDHEN, SYDVKM. In DNA form, the CDR3 reads TGTGCCAGCAGTTCCCCGGGACAGGGGATCGGGGAGCTGTTTTTT. This sequence encodes CASSSPGQGIGELFF.

This rearrangement joins TRBV5-1 to TRBJ2-6, with D possibly TRBD1 on 5 matching bases. V lost 6 bases and J 2 bases, leaving 9 bases between the germline ends. CDR3 length equals 14 residues. The germline V gene encodes CDR1 SGHRS and CDR2 YFSETQ. CDR3 residues: CASIEDTGANVLTF. Here the CDR3 DNA reads TGCGCCAGCATCGAGGACACTGGGGCCAACGTCCTGACTTTC. Full variable domain (remainder filled in from reference TRBV5-1 and TRBJ2-6): KAGVTQTPRYLIKTRGQQVTLSCSPISGHRSVSWYQQTPGQGLQFLFEYFSETQRNKGNFPGRFSGRQFSNSRSEMNVSTLELGDSALYLCASIEDTGANVLTFGAGSRLTVL.

The chain combines TRBV28 with TRBJ2-3, with TRBD2 matching 10 bases. Germline-derived CDR1 and CDR2 are MDHEN and SYDVKM. V lost 3 bases to trimming and J lost 4 bases; unmatched junction nucleotides: 7. The CDR3 sequence is 16 residues long. The CDR3 DNA reads as TGTGCCAGCAGTTTCCCCCTAGCGGGAGCCTCAGATACGCAGTATTTT. This codes for CASSFPLAGASDTQYF.

The chain links TRBV5-1 to TRBJ1-1; D might be TRBD1 (5 bases). The CDR3 loop spans 16 amino acids. The germline V gene encodes CDR1 SGHRS and CDR2 YFSETQ. V shed 2 bases and J shed 0 bases, with 14 bases lying between them. CDR3: CASSFSPVQVNTEAFF. The CDR3 nucleotides read TGCGCCAGCAGCTTCTCCCCGGTACAGGTGAACACTGAAGCTTTCTTT.

J is TRBJ2-7 and V is TRBV27; 10 positions match TRBD1. The J segment lost 4 bases and the V segment lost 7 bases, leaving 13 bases of the junction unmatched. The germline gives CDR1 MNHEY, CDR2 SMNVEV (reference sequence). The CDR3 totals 16 residues. In DNA, the CDR3 is TGTGCCAGCATCGGGTTACTGGGACAGGGGCTGTACGAGCAGTACTTC. Encoded protein: CASIGLLGQGLYEQYF.

The chain combines TRBV5-8 with TRBJ1-3; D remains ambiguous. Trimming took 6 bases from V and 0 from J, leaving 13 bases between them. Germline CDR1 SGHTS, CDR2 YDEGEE. This CDR3 has 15 amino acids. The CDR3 is CASNPALLSGNTIYF. Written as DNA, the CDR3 is TGTGCCAGCAACCCAGCCCTCCTCTCTGGAAACACCATATATTTT.

The V and J genes are TRBV6-6 and TRBJ2-7; unclear D gene. The V gene lost 0 bases and the J gene lost 9 bases, with 9 bases spanning the gap. The germline V gene has CDR1 MNHNY and CDR2 SVGAGI (reference sequence). The CDR3 totals 12 residues. The chain's CDR3 is CASSYSVDVQYF. DNA for the CDR3: TGTGCCAGCAGTTACTCGGTCGATGTGCAGTACTTC.

The chain joins TRBV2 to TRBJ2-7; D possibly matches TRBD1 or TRBD2 (6 bases each). The CDR3 loop spans 15 amino acids. From germline, CDR1 is SNHLY and CDR2 FYNNEI. Trimming took off 4 bases at V and 4 bases at J, with 17 bases between the two ends. The CDR3 protein is CASSGMGGGPYEQYF. CDR3 coding DNA: TGTGCCAGCAGTGGGATGGGTGGGGGGCCTTACGAGCAGTACTTC.

The chain employs TRBV10-3 and TRBJ1-3; no clear D. Trimming pared 10 bases from V and 0 bases from J, leaving 13 bases between. CDR3 length equals 14 residues. Germline V gene data show CDR1 as ENHRY and CDR2 as SYGVKD. The CDR3 here is CATGLRNSGNTIYF. The CDR3 region has the DNA TGTGCCACGGGGTTACGAAACTCTGGAAACACCATATATTTT.

The rearrangement joins TRBV7-3 to TRBJ2-5; D is unresolved. The CDR3 covers 13 residues. Germline-derived CDR1 and CDR2 are SGHTA and FQGTGA. V dropped 4 bases and J dropped 5 bases, with 11 bases sitting between them. The CDR3 coding sequence is TGTGCCAGCAGCTACCCCGGTACGGAGACCCAGTACTTC. It specifies CASSYPGTETQYF. The whole variable domain, filled in from reference TRBV7-3 and TRBJ2-5, reads GAGVSQTPSNKVTEKGKYVELRCDPISGHTALYWYRQSLGQGPEFLIYFQGTGAADDSGLPNDRFFAVRPEGSVSTLKIQRTERGDSAVYLCASSYPGTETQYFGPGTRLLVL.

The V call is TRBV9, the J call TRBJ2-7; a possible D gene is TRBD1 (5 bases). Germline CDR1 SGDLS, CDR2 YYNGEE. The CDR3 contains 16 residues. V was pared by 0 bases and J by 2 bases, with 15 bases between. This CDR3 reads CASSVGQQHGAYEQYF. In DNA form, the CDR3 reads TGTGCCAGCAGCGTAGGACAGCAACATGGGGCCTACGAGCAGTACTTC.

The V gene is TRBV19, the J gene TRBJ2-5, with D possibly TRBD1 on 5 matching bases. The V and J ends lost 0 bases and 4 bases respectively, with 9 bases between them. Looked up from germline, CDR1 is LNHDA and CDR2 is SQIVND (reference sequence). The CDR3 contains 14 residues. The DNA for the CDR3 is TGTGCCAGTAGTATAGATCCCAGGGTAGAGACCCAGTACTTC. Its translation: CASSIDPRVETQYF. The whole variable domain, filled in from reference TRBV19 and TRBJ2-5, reads DGGITQSPKYLFRKEGQNVTLSCEQNLNHDAMYWYRQDPGQGLRLIYYSQIVNDFQKGDIAEGYSVSREKKESFPLTVTSAQKNPTAFYLCASSIDPRVETQYFGPGTRLLVL.

A note on this clone: Other DNA sequences in this sample translate to the same CDR3. The gene calls are TRBV7-2 and TRBJ2-3; D is perhaps TRBD1 (5 bases). The CDR3 loop spans 14 amino acids. Germline CDR1 SGHTA, CDR2 FQGNSA. V was shortened by 5 bases and J by 0 bases, with 9 bases between the two germline ends. The CDR3 DNA sequence: TGTGCCAGCAGCCTATACAGGAGCACAGATACGCAGTATTTT. Its translation: CASSLYRSTDTQYF.

This clone was detected only once. This chain joins TRBV28 and TRBJ2-2, with TRBD1 identical over 10 bases. This CDR3 region has 14 residues. Trimming took 6 bases from V and 5 from J; bases not matched to a gene: 3. CDR1 and CDR2 (germline): MDHEN, SYDVKM. CDR3 sequence: CASRSGQGTGELFF. In nucleotides, the CDR3 is TGTGCCAGCAGGTCGGGACAGGGGACCGGGGAGCTGTTTTTT.

The sample holds a few counts of this clone. CDR3 residues: CASLQGARDTIYF. The CDR3 DNA is TGTGCCAGCTTACAGGGGGCGCGTGACACCATATATTTT. This chain links TRBV18 with TRBJ1-3; 9 nucleotides match TRBD1. After removal of 7 bases from V and 8 bases from J, the junction contained 6 bases not matched to a gene. The CDR3 extends over 13 amino acids. Germline V gene lookup returns CDR1 KGHSH and CDR2 LQKENI.

The gene calls are TRBV19 and TRBJ1-4; the match to TRBD1 covers 9 bases. Germline values: CDR1 LNHDA, CDR2 SQIVND (reference sequence). Losses at the gene ends were 8 bases for V and 3 bases for J; bases not matched to a gene: 1. There are 13 residues in the CDR3. The CDR3 DNA sequence: TGTGCCAGTGGGGACAGGGCTAATGAAAAACTGTTTTTT. This sequence encodes CASGDRANEKLFF.

V gene TRBV5-1 combines with J gene TRBJ2-7, with D possibly being TRBD1 (6 bases). CDR3 size: 13 residues. With 0 bases removed from V and 8 bases from J, the gap between germline ends came to 12 bases. The germline CDR1 and CDR2 sequences are SGHRS and YFSETQ. CDR3 region: CASSLVYRDKQYF. For the CDR3, the DNA is TGCGCCAGCAGCTTGGTGTACAGGGACAAGCAGTACTTC.

This rearrangement joins TRBV11-2 to TRBJ2-7; 8 bases are a match to TRBD2. Losses at the gene ends were 3 bases for V and 6 bases for J; bases not matched to a gene: 10. From germline, CDR1 is SGHAT and CDR2 FQNNGV. The CDR3 is 15 residues long. CDR3 bases: TGTGCCAGCAGCTTTATGGCGGGAGGAGAAGGCGAGCAGTACTTC. This translates into CASSFMAGGEGEQYF.

The chain joins TRBV30 to TRBJ1-5, with D possibly matching TRBD1 (5 bases). With 3 bases removed from V and 8 bases from J, the gap between germline ends came to 26 bases. This CDR3 spans 17 amino acids. Germline lookup yields CDR1 GTSNPN and CDR2 SVGIG (reference sequence). CDR3 coding DNA: TGTGCCTGGAGGCGGTCCAAACGGACACCCGGAGAGGAGCCCCAGCATTTT. Its translation is CAWRRSKRTPGEEPQHF. The whole variable domain, remainder taken from reference TRBV30 and TRBJ1-5, is SQTIHQWPATLVQPVGSPLSLECTVEGTSNPNLYWYRQAAGRGLQLLFYSVGIGQISSEVPQNLSASRPQDRQFILSSKKLLLSDSGFYLCAWRRSKRTPGEEPQHFGDGTRLSIL.

In this sample, this clone turned up a few times. The chain is built from TRBV5-1 and TRBJ2-7; maybe TRBD1 (6 bases). CDR1 and CDR2 from the germline V gene are SGHRS and YFSETQ. V lost 1 base, J lost 4 bases, and 15 bases lay in between. CDR3 length: 15 amino acids. CDR3 residues: CASSLLGHRGYEQYF. The CDR3 DNA reads TGCGCCAGCAGCTTGTTGGGACACCGAGGGTACGAGCAGTACTTC.

The rearrangement joins TRBV25-1 to TRBJ2-1, with D tentatively TRBD2 (6 bases). Germline V gene sequence: CDR1 MGHDK, CDR2 SYGVNS. The CDR3 is 15 amino acids. Trimming shortened V by 6 bases and J by 4 bases, and 16 bases separated the two germline ends. CDR3 in amino acids: CASSPTGGVYNEQFF. The CDR3 coding sequence is TGTGCCAGCAGCCCCACTGGAGGGGTTTACAATGAGCAGTTCTTC.

This chain links TRBV9 with TRBJ1-1; D uncertain. The CDR3 is 13 amino acids. Trimming took off 3 bases at V and 1 base at J, with 7 bases between the two ends. Germline lookup yields CDR1 SGDLS and CDR2 YYNGEE. The CDR3 loop reads CASSAHQNTEAFF. The DNA of the CDR3 is TGTGCCAGCAGCGCCCACCAGAACACTGAAGCTTTCTTT. Supplemented by reference TRBV9 and TRBJ1-1, the full variable domain reads DSGVTQTPKHLITATGQRVTLRCSPRSGDLSVYWYQQSLDQGLQFLIQYYNGEERAKGNILERFSAQQFPDLHSELNLSSLELGDSALYFCASSAHQNTEAFFGQGTRLTVV.